The sequence of this T cell receptor beta chain was determined in a study of a mutant IDH1 vaccine in newly diagnosed glioma. In the study overall: The study started vaccination 4-6 weeks after radiotherapy alone, or with temozolomide cycles.

Comment on this clone: What it recognizes is unknown.

Trimming removed 6 bases from V and 1 base from J, with 16 bases in between. CDR3 length: 15 residues. Germline V CDR1 and CDR2: MNHNS, SASEGT. Method: immunoSEQ multiplex PCR; TCRdb's copy keeps in-frame clones and lacks some. The sample carries more than 35,000 clones, 75% recorded once. Study-level points and caveats: Altogether, approximately 93% of patients exhibited vaccine-induced immune responses. Whatever changes occurred in top peripheral T cell clonotypes seemed unrelated to pseudoprogression.

As for time point: week 47, end of study. A 20-mer mutant IDH1 peptide at 300 ug was injected subcutaneously with topical imiquimod. The rearrangement links TRBV6-1 to TRBJ2-7; D perhaps matches TRBD1 (6 bases). Here the sequenced sample was PBMCs, taken from a glioma patient whose treatment included an IDH1 peptide vaccine. The TCR was taken from a man between 35 and 55 years old with glioma. The CDR3 nucleotides are TGTGCCAGCAGCGGGGACACTAGACATTCCTACGAGCAGTACGTC. This translates into CASSGDTRHSYEQYV.